Listed below are T cell receptor beta chains from one sample, sequenced in a study of blood T cell repertoires in COVID-19. The data were produced by immunoSEQ multiplex PCR, yet TCRdb's version contains in-frame clones alone and is incomplete. The data hold approximately 250,000 clones, with roughly 84% observed a single time. The sequenced material came from peripheral blood. These receptors all come from a woman between 45 and 65 years old with acute or convalescent COVID-19. Both conserved end residues are part of each CDR3. D genes are given only for firm matches. Size is stated for part of the rows, as once, few or many counts, or as a class when the clone is expanded.

clone_size	v_call	d_call	j_call	cdr3_nt	cdr3_aa
NA	TRBV15	NA	TRBJ1-4	TGTGCCACCAGCAGAGGCCTCAGTTCCTTTAATGAAAAACTGTTTTTT	CATSRGLSSFNEKLFF
NA	TRBV6-5	NA	TRBJ2-2	TGTGCCAGCAGTTACAAGTGGGGGCGGGAGCTGTTTTTT	CASSYKWGRELFF
NA	TRBV20-1	NA	TRBJ2-5	TGCAGTGCTAGCCCTAAAGAGACCCAGTACTTC	CSASPKETQYF
few	TRBV5-1	TRBD1	TRBJ2-2	TGCGCCAGCAGCTTGCGGACAGGCTTCGCGAACACCGGGGAGCTGTTTTTT	CASSLRTGFANTGELFF
NA	TRBV14	NA	TRBJ1-2	TGTGCCAGCAGCCAAGACCGACAGTCTTATGGCTACACCTTC	CASSQDRQSYGYTF
few	TRBV7-9	TRBD1	TRBJ1-5	TGTGCCAGCAGCTCGTCAACAGGGGGTGTCAATCAGCCCCAGCATTTT	CASSSSTGGVNQPQHF
NA	TRBV7-3	NA	TRBJ2-1	TGTGCCAGCAGCTTAACTCGGGTAGGTGAGCAGTTCTTC	CASSLTRVGEQFF
few	TRBV5-1	NA	TRBJ2-3	TGCGCCAGCAGGCCCGAGGGCACAGATACGCAGTATTTT	CASRPEGTDTQYF
few	TRBV11-2	TRBD2	TRBJ2-1	TGTGCCAGCAGCGGAACAGGGGGACTAGCGGGGGAACAGTTCTTC	CASSGTGGLAGEQFF
NA	TRBV7-2	NA	TRBJ2-5	TGTGCCAGCAGCTTAGTCATTTTAAGTAACCTAGGCACCCAGTACTTC	CASSLVILSNLGTQYF
once	TRBV30	NA	TRBJ2-7	TGTGCCTGGAGGGTAAAGGACAGCTACGAGCAGTACTTC	CAWRVKDSYEQYF
NA	TRBV5-5	TRBD2	TRBJ2-1	TGTGCCAGCAGGGCGGGACTAGCGGTTTCCAATGAGCAGTTCTTC	CASRAGLAVSNEQFF
NA	TRBV14	TRBD2	TRBJ2-1	TGTGCCAGCAGCCCAACGACCGGGACTAGCTACCACAATGAGCAGTTCTTC	CASSPTTGTSYHNEQFF
NA	TRBV27	NA	TRBJ2-5	TGTGCCAGCAGTCCGTCTCGTAAAGAGACCCAGTACTTC	CASSPSRKETQYF
NA	TRBV10-3	TRBD1	TRBJ2-7	TGTGCCATCAGTGAGAGGGACAGCCCATCCTACGAGCAGTACTTC	CAISERDSPSYEQYF
NA	TRBV15	TRBD2	TRBJ2-5	TGTGCCACCAGCAGAGACGGGAGGGAATTAGAGACCCAGTACTTC	CATSRDGRELETQYF
once	TRBV13	TRBD1	TRBJ1-2	TGTGCCAGCAGCCCCACAGGGGACTATGGCTACACCTTC	CASSPTGDYGYTF
few	TRBV2	TRBD2	TRBJ2-1	TGTGCCAGCAGCGAACAACCGGGACTAGCGGGGGATGAGCAGTTCTTC	CASSEQPGLAGDEQFF
NA	TRBV19	TRBD1	TRBJ2-2	TGTGCCAGTAGTATTGTTACAGGGGACACCGGGGAGCTGTTTTTT	CASSIVTGDTGELFF
NA	TRBV4-3	TRBD1	TRBJ1-2	TGCGCCAGCAGCCAAGACAGGGGGTGGAGGGGCTCTCGCTACACCTTC	CASSQDRGWRGSRYTF